The source of this T cell receptor (beta chain) is a study of T cell changes during pregnancy in multiple sclerosis. This CDR3 is 17 amino acids long. Germline CDR1 SNHLY, CDR2 FYNNEI. The V end was cut by 6 bases, the J end by 0 bases, with 20 bases between. TCRdb keeps only in-frame clones here, not all; method: immunoSEQ multiplex PCR. This table holds fewer than 85,000 clones, about 93% found once. The sequencing used peripheral blood, collected after pregnancy. This chain links TRBV2 with TRBJ1-1; D is possibly TRBD1 (6 bases). The receptor was derived from a female donor in good health, enrolled as a control in a pregnancy study. The CDR3 protein is CASREVWRGPVNTEAFF. CDR3 nucleotides: TGTGCCAGCAGGGAGGTTTGGCGGGGGCCGGTGAACACTGAAGCTTTCTTT.